Listed here are 18 T cell receptor beta chains from one sample, sequenced in a study of human T cells and chemical hapten exposure. TCRdb redid the calling of the RACE reads with MiXCR, one entry per CDR3 protein. The sample consists of about 73,000 distinct CDR3 sequences, about 8.5% of them appearing once. Time point in this sample: patch test 2, 6 weeks after DPC sensitization. Sample treatment: therapeutic diphenylcyclopropenone sensitization with weekly scalp DPC. The sequencing here drew on whole blood, taken in connection with sensitization to the hapten diphenylcyclopropenone (DPC). These receptors were taken from a woman aged 50 to 60 with alopecia areata. Some clones in this sample may be carry-over from other donors' samples.

This clonotype came up many times. V is TRBV29-1 and J is TRBJ1-2; D might be TRBD1 (5 bases). There are 13 residues in the CDR3. Germline V gives CDR1 SQVTM, CDR2 ANQGSEA. Trimming left V 6 bases short and J 2 bases short, with 13 bases between. This chain's CDR3 is CSVGEGTNYGYTF. The CDR3 DNA is TGCAGCGTGGGAGAAGGGACGAACTATGGCTACACCTTC.

This clonotype occurred a few times. The chain carries TRBV5-4 and TRBJ2-3, with 7 bases fitting TRBD2. Looked up from germline, CDR1 is SGHNT and CDR2 is YYREEE (reference sequence). V lost 3 bases to trimming and J lost 5 bases; unmatched junction nucleotides: 6. The CDR3 has 14 amino acids. CDR3 coding DNA: TGTGCCAGCAGCTCCCGGGAGGCGGAAGATACGCAGTATTTT. Amino acid sequence: CASSSREAEDTQYF. The full variable domain, with the rest looked up from reference TRBV5-4 and TRBJ2-3, is ETGVTQSPTHLIKTRGQQVTLRCSSQSGHNTVSWYQQALGQGPQFIFQYYREEENGRGNFPPRFSGLQFPNYSSELNVNALELDDSALYLCASSSREAEDTQYFGPGTRLTVL.

As concerns this clonotype: Lacking the conserved final phenylalanine or tryptophan, this CDR3 likely reflects a read error. This sequence joins TRBV18 and TRBJ1-2, with TRBD1 matching 11 bases. With 3 bases clipped from V and 4 bases from J, the junction kept 4 bases outside the gene matches. The germline V gene encodes CDR1 KGHSH and CDR2 LQKENI. This CDR3 has 15 amino acids. The CDR3 coding sequence is TGTGCCAGCTCACCCGGGACAGGGGGATCCTATGGCTACACCTTA. Its translation is CASSPGTGGSYGYTL.

This clonotype appeared a few times. This chain uses TRBV27 with TRBJ2-1; TRBD2 is a possible D gene (5 bases). Germline loops: CDR1 MNHEY, CDR2 SMNVEV (reference sequence). V lost 3 bases and J 5 bases, leaving 8 bases between the germline ends. The CDR3 has 13 amino acids. The CDR3 region has the DNA TGTGCCAGCAGTTTCGGGGTGAACAATGAGCAGTTCTTC. Encoded protein: CASSFGVNNEQFF.

This clonotype came up many times. The chain employs TRBV27 and TRBJ2-7; D remains ambiguous. Trimming stripped 3 bases from V and 6 bases from J, with 9 bases between. Germline V gives CDR1 MNHEY, CDR2 SMNVEV (reference sequence). There are 12 residues in the CDR3. DNA of the CDR3: TGTGCCAGCAGTTTTCTTCCTGGCGAGCAGTACTTC. Residues: CASSFLPGEQYF.

Concerning this clonotype itself: Since a much larger clone is just one base distant, this may be a read error. The genes are TRBV28 and TRBJ2-4, with D possibly matching TRBD2 (5 bases). Germline assignment: CDR1 MDHEN and CDR2 SYDVKM. This CDR3 comprises 16 residues. The CDR3 loop reads CASSSGGTLAKNTQYF. CDR3 DNA: TGTGCCAGCAGTTCTGGTGGAACTCTAGCCAAAAACACTCAGTACTTC. The full variable domain, in which reference TRBV28 and TRBJ2-4 provide the parts outside the CDR3, is DVKVTQSSRYLVKRTGEKVFLECVQDMDHENMFWYRQDPGLGLRLIYFSYDVKMKEKGDIPEGYSVSREKKERFSLILESASTNQTSMYLCASSSGGTLAKNTQYFGAGTRLSVL.

The rearrangement links TRBV5-5 to TRBJ1-5; 8 nucleotides line up with TRBD1. This CDR3 has 15 residues. V dropped 4 bases and J dropped 2; count of bases not matched to a gene: 5. Germline CDR1 reads SGHKS; CDR2 reads YYEKEE (reference sequence). The DNA for the CDR3 is TGTGCCAGCAGCCTCTCGACAGGGGGCAATCAGCCCCAGCATTTT. Encoded protein: CASSLSTGGNQPQHF.

V gene TRBV10-3 combines with J gene TRBJ1-5, with 7 bases that match TRBD1. The CDR3 spans 16 residues. From germline, CDR1 is ENHRY and CDR2 SYGVKD. Germline trimming cut 5 bases from V and 9 bases from J; bases unmatched to any gene: 16. Written as DNA, the CDR3 is TGTGCCATCAGTTTCTCGGACAGGCGAGGCTCACCGCCCCAGCATTTT. It yields the protein CAISFSDRRGSPPQHF.

This clonotype was recorded many times. J is TRBJ1-1 and V is TRBV11-2; maybe TRBD1 (5 bases). Trimming stripped 6 bases from V and 7 bases from J, with 15 bases between. The CDR3 is 13 residues long. Germline V gene sequence: CDR1 SGHAT, CDR2 FQNNGV. The CDR3 DNA is TGTGCCAGCAGACCACAGGAAAAGGTTGAAGCTTTCTTT. Residues: CASRPQEKVEAFF.

This clonotype was observed a few times. V is TRBV7-6 and J is TRBJ1-1; TRBD1 agrees at 8 bases. Germline V CDR1 and CDR2: SGHVS, FNYEAQ. The trim removed 5 bases at V and 1 base at J, leaving 3 bases unmatched. CDR3 size: 14 residues. CDR3 loop: CASSPGGSNTEAFF. CDR3 coding DNA: TGTGCCAGCAGCCCAGGGGGCTCGAACACTGAAGCTTTCTTT.

The rearrangement joins TRBV20-1 to TRBJ2-1; unclear D gene. Trimming shortened V by 2 bases and J by 0 bases, and 8 bases separated the two germline ends. From germline, CDR1 is DFQATT and CDR2 SNEGSKA (reference sequence). This CDR3 contains 14 residues. DNA for the CDR3: TGCAGTGCTAGAACTATTAGCTCCTACAATGAGCAGTTCTTC. Amino acids: CSARTISSYNEQFF.

The CDR3 nucleotides read TGTGCCAGCAGTGAAGAGACGTACGGGACAGGCCAAGAGACCCAGTACTTC. Protein sequence: CASSEETYGTGQETQYF. The chain joins TRBV6-1 to TRBJ2-5; 8 bases align to TRBD1. Germline CDR1 reads MNHNS; CDR2 reads SASEGT. The CDR3 runs 17 residues. V gave up 1 base and J gave up 1 base; unmatched junction bases: 8.

This clonotype was counted at least ten times. This chain links TRBV5-1 with TRBJ2-7; TRBD2 matches 7 bases. The CDR3 has 12 residues. V shed 0 bases, J shed 6 bases, and the junction held 0 bases outside the gene matches. Germline V gene lookup returns CDR1 SGHRS and CDR2 YFSETQ. The CDR3 protein is CASSLAGGEQYF. The CDR3 nucleotides are TGCGCCAGCAGCTTGGCGGGGGGCGAGCAGTACTTC.

This clonotype was counted between two and nine times. The rearrangement links TRBV6-5 to TRBJ2-3, with TRBD2 identical over 11 bases. The CDR3 runs 16 residues. From germline, CDR1 is MNHEY and CDR2 SVGAGI. V was pared by 0 bases and J by 6 bases, with 5 bases of the junction left unmatched. The CDR3 region has the DNA TGTGCCAGCAGTTACTCGACTAGCGGGGTGGCGGATACGCAGTATTTT. Translating it yields CASSYSTSGVADTQYF.

This clonotype was seen repeatedly, ten times or more. The rearrangement joins TRBV29-1 to TRBJ1-1, with 9 bases lining up with TRBD1. V lost 7 bases and J lost 4; bases outside the gene matches: 7. The CDR3 contains 13 residues. CDR1 and CDR2 (germline): SQVTM, ANQGSEA. The CDR3 loop is CSDYRGLGTEAFF. DNA of the CDR3: TGCAGCGATTACAGGGGGCTGGGCACTGAAGCTTTCTTT. Combining the CDR3 with reference TRBV29-1 and TRBJ1-1 gives the whole variable domain SAVISQKPSRDICQRGTSLTIQCQVDSQVTMMFWYRQQPGQSLTLIATANQGSEATYESGFVIDKFPISRPNLTFSTLTVSNMSPEDSSIYLCSDYRGLGTEAFFGQGTRLTVV.

This clonotype was counted only a few times. The gene calls are TRBV20-1 and TRBJ2-1; 12 bases fit TRBD1. Germline assignment: CDR1 DFQATT and CDR2 SNEGSKA (reference sequence). V lost 5 bases and J lost 8; bases outside the gene matches: 10. This CDR3 has 15 residues. The CDR3, as DNA: TGCAGTGCTGGGAGGGGGACAGGGGGCCAGCATGAGCAGTTCTTC. As protein: CSAGRGTGGQHEQFF.

The chain combines TRBV9 with TRBJ2-3; TRBD2 matches at 8 bases. The CDR3 extends over 14 amino acids. V dropped 3 bases and J dropped 2; count of bases not matched to a gene: 2. Per the germline V gene, CDR1 is SGDLS and CDR2 is YYNGEE. The CDR3 coding sequence is TGTGCCAGCAGCGAGCGGGAGTCCACAGATACGCAGTATTTT. This encodes CASSERESTDTQYF.

This clonotype was recorded a few times. V gene TRBV27 combines with J gene TRBJ2-3, with 12 bases matching TRBD2. V gave up 5 bases and J gave up 6 bases; unmatched junction bases: 15. Per the germline V gene, CDR1 is MNHEY and CDR2 is SMNVEV (reference sequence). The CDR3 loop spans 18 amino acids. CDR3 DNA sequence: TGTGCCAGCAGTCCCCGTCGCGAACTAGCGGGGGGTCATGATACGCAGTATTTT. Protein sequence: CASSPRRELAGGHDTQYF.